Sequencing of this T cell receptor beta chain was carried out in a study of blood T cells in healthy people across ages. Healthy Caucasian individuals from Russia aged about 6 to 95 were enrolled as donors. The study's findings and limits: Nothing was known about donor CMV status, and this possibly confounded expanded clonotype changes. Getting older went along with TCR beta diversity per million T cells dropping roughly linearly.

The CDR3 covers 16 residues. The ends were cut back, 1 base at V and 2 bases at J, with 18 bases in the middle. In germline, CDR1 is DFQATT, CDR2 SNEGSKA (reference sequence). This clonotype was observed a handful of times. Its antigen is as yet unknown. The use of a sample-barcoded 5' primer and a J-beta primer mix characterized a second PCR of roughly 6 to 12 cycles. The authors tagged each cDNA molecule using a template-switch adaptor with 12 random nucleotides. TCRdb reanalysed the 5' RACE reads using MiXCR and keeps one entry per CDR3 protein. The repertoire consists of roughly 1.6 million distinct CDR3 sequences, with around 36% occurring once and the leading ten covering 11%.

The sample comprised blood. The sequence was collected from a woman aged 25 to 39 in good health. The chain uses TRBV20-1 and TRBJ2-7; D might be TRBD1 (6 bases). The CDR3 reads CSARALTSAGAYEQYF. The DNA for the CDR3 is TGCAGTGCTAGAGCTCTAACTTCCGCAGGGGCCTACGAGCAGTACTTC.